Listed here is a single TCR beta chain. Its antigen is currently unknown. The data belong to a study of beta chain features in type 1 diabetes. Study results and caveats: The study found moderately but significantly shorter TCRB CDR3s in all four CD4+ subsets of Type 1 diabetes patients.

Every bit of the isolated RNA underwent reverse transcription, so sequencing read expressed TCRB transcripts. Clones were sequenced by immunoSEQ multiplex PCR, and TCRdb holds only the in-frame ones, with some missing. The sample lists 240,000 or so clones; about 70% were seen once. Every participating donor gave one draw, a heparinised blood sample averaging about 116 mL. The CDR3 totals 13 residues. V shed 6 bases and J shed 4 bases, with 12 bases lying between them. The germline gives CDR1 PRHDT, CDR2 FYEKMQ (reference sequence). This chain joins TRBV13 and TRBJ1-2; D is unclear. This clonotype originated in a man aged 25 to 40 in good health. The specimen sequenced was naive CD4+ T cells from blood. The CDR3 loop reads CASSSTTIYGYTF. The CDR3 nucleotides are TGTGCCAGCAGTTCCACGACAATCTATGGCTACACCTTC.